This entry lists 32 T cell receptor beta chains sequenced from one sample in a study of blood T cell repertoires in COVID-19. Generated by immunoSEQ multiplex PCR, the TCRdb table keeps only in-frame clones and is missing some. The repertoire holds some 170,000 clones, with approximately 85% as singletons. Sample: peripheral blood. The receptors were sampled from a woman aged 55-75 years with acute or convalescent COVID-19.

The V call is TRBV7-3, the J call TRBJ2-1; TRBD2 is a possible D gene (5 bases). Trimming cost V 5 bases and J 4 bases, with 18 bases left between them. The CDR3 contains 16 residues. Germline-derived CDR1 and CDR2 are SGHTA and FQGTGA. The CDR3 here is CASSRHTAGGYNEQFF. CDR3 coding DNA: TGTGCCAGCAGCCGACATACTGCGGGCGGGTACAATGAGCAGTTCTTC.

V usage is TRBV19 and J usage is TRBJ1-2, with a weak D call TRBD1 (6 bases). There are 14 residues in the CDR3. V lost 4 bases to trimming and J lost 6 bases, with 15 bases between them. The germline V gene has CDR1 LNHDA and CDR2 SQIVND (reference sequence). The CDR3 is CASSNGGRRHGYTF. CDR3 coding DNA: TGTGCCAGTAGTAACGGGGGGCGACGTCATGGCTACACCTTC.

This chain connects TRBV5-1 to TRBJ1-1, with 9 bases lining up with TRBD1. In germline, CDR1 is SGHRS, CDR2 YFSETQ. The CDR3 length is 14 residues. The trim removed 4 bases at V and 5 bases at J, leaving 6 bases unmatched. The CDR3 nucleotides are TGCGCCAGCAGCACAGGGGGCCTAAGGACTGAAGCTTTCTTT. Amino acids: CASSTGGLRTEAFF.

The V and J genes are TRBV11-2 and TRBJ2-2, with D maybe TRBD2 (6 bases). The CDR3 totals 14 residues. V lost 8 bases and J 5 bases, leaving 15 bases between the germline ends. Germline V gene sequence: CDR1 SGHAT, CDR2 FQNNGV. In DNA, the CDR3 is TGTGCCAGCGGCGGGGCGGGTCGAACCGGGGAGCTGTTTTTT. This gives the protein CASGGAGRTGELFF.

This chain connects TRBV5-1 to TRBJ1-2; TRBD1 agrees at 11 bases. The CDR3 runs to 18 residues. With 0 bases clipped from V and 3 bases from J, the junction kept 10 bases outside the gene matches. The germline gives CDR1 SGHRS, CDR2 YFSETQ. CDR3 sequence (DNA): TGCGCCAGCAGCTTGGCCGGAGGTGCGGGACAGGGGGACTATGGCTACACCTTC. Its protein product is CASSLAGGAGQGDYGYTF.

CDR3 region: CASRGPGGPSTDTQYF. The CDR3 DNA reads TGCGCCAGCAGGGGACCGGGAGGGCCCTCGACAGATACGCAGTATTTT. V and J are TRBV10-1 and TRBJ2-3; 8 nucleotides match TRBD2. Germline-derived CDR1 and CDR2 are WNHNN and SYGVQD (reference sequence). The CDR3 is 16 residues long. Losses at the gene ends were 6 bases for V and 3 bases for J; bases not matched to a gene: 11.

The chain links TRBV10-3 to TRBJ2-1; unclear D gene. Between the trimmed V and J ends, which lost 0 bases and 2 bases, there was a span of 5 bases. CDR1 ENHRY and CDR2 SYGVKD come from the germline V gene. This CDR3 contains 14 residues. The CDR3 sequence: CAISESGPYNEQFF. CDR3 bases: TGTGCCATCAGTGAGTCGGGCCCCTACAATGAGCAGTTCTTC.

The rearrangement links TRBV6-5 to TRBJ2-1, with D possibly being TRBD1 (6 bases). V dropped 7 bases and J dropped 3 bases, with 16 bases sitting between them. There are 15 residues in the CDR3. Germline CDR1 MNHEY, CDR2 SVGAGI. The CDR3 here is CASTIYRDSYNEQFF. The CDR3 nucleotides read TGTGCCAGCACCATTTACAGGGATAGCTACAATGAGCAGTTCTTC.

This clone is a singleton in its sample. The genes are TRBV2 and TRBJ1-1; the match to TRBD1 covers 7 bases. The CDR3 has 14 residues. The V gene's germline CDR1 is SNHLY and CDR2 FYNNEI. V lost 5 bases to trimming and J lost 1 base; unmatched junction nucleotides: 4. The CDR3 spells CASSSWTGNTEAFF. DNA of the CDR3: TGTGCCAGCAGTAGCTGGACAGGGAACACTGAAGCTTTCTTT.

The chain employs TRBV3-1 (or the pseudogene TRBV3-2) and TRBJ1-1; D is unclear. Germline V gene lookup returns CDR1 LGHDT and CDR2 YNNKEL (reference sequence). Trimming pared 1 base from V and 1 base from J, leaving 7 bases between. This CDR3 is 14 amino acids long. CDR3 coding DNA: TGTGCCAGCAGCCAAGCGGGTAGGAACACTGAAGCTTTCTTT. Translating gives CASSQAGRNTEAFF.

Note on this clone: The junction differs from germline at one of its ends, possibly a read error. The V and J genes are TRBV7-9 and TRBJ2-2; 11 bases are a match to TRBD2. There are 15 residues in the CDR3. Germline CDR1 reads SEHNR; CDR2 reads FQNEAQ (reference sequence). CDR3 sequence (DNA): TGTGCCAGCAACCCTAGCGGGGGGAACGCCGGGGAGCTGTTTTTT. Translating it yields CASNPSGGNAGELFF.

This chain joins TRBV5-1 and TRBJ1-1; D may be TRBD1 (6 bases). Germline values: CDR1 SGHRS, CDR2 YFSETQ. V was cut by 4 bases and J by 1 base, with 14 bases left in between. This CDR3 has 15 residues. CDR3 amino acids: CASSVQGPPNTEAFF. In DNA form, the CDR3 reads TGCGCCAGCAGCGTACAGGGCCCTCCGAACACTGAAGCTTTCTTT.

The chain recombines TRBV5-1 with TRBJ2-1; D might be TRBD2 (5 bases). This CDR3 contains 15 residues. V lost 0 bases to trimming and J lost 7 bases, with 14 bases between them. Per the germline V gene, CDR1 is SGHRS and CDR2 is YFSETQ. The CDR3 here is CASSLGRVTGNEQFF. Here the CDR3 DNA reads TGCGCCAGCAGCTTGGGGCGGGTCACGGGGAATGAGCAGTTCTTC. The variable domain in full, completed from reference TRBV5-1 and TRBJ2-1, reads KAGVTQTPRYLIKTRGQQVTLSCSPISGHRSVSWYQQTPGQGLQFLFEYFSETQRNKGNFPGRFSGRQFSNSRSEMNVSTLELGDSALYLCASSLGRVTGNEQFFGPGTRLTVL.

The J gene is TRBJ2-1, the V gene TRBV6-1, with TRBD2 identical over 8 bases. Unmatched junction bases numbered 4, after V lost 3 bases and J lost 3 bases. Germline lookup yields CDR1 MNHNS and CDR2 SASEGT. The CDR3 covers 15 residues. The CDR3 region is CASSDLSGSYNEQFF. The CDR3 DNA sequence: TGTGCCAGCAGTGACCTCAGCGGGAGCTACAATGAGCAGTTCTTC.

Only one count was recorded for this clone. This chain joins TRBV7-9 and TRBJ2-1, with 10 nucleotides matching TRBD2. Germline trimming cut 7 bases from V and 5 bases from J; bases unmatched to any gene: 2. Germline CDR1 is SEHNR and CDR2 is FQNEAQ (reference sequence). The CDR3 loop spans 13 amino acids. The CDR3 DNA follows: TGTGCCAGCACCGGACTAGCGGACAATGAGCAGTTCTTC. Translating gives CASTGLADNEQFF.

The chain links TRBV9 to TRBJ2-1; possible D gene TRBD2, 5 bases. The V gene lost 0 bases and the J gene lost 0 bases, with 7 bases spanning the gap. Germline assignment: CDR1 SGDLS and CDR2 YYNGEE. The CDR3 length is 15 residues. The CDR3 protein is CASSVDGDSYNEQFF. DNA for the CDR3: TGTGCCAGCAGCGTAGACGGGGACTCCTACAATGAGCAGTTCTTC.

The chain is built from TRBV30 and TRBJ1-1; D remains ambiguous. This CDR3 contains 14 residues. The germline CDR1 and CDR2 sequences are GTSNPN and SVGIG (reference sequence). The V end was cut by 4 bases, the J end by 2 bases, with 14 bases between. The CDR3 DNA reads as TGTGCCTGGACAGGTGTGGCGATTAACACTGAAGCTTTCTTT. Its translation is CAWTGVAINTEAFF.

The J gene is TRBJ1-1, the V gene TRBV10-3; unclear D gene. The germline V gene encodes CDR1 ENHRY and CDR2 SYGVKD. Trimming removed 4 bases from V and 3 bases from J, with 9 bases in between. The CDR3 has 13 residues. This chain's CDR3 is CAISVAFYTEAFF. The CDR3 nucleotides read TGTGCCATCAGTGTAGCATTTTACACTGAAGCTTTCTTT.

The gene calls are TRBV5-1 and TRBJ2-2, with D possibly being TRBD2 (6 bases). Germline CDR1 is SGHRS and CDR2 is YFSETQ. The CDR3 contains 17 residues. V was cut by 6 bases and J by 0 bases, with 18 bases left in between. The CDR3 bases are TGCGCCAGCACCCCGGGGAGGTTGCCAGCGAACACCGGGGAGCTGTTTTTT. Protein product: CASTPGRLPANTGELFF.

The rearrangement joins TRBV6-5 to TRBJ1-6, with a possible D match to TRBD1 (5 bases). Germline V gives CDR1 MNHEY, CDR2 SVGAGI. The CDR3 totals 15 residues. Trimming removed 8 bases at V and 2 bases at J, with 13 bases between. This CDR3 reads CASSGGRTYNSPLHF. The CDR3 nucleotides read TGTGCCAGCTCCGGGGGTCGGACCTATAATTCACCCCTCCACTTT.

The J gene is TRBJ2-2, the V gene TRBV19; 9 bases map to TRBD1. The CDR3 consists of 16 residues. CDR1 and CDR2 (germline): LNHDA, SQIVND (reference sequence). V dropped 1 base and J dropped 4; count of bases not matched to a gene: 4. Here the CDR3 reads CASSIVRQGGTGELFF. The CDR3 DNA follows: TGTGCCAGTAGTATAGTTAGACAGGGGGGCACCGGGGAGCTGTTTTTT.

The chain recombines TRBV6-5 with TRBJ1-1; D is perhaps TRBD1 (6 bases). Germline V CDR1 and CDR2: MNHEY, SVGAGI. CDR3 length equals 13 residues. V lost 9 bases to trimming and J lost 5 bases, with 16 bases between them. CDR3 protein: CASTGPGWTEAFF. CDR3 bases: TGTGCCAGTACAGGGCCGGGATGGACTGAAGCTTTCTTT.

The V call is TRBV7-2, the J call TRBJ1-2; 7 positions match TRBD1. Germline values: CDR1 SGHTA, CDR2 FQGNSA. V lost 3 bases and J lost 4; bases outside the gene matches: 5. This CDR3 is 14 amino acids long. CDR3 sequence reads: CASSFSNRGYGYTF. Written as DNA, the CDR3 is TGTGCCAGCAGCTTTTCGAACAGGGGCTATGGCTACACCTTC.

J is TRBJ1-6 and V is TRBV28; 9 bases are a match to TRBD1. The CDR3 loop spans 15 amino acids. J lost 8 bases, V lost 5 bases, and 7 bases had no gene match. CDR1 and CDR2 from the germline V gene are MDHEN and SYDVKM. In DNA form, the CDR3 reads TGTGCCAGCAGTCCAAACAGGGGGCGGGATTCACCCCTCCACTTT. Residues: CASSPNRGRDSPLHF.

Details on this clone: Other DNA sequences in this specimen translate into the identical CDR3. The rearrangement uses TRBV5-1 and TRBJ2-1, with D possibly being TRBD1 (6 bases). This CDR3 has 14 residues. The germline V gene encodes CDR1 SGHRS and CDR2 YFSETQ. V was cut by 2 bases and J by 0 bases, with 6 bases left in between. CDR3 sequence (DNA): TGCGCCAGCAGCTTAGGGGGCTCCTACAATGAGCAGTTCTTC. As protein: CASSLGGSYNEQFF.

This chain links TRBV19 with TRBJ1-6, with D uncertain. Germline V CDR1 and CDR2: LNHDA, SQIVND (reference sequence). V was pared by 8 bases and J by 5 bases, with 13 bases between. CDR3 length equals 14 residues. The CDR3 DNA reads TGTGCCAGTTCCGAGGGAGGAAATAATTCACCCCTCCACTTT. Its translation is CASSEGGNNSPLHF.

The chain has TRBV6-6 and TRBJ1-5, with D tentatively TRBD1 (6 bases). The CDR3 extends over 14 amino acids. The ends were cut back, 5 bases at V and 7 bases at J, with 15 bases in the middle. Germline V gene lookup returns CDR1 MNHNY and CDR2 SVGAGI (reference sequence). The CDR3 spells CASSPPGGGQPQHF. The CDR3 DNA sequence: TGTGCCAGCAGTCCACCTGGGGGCGGGCAGCCCCAGCATTTT.

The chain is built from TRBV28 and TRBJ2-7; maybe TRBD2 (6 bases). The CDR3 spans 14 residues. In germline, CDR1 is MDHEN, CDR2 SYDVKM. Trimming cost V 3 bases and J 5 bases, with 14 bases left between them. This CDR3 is CASSLSGGTHEQYF. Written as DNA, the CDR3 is TGTGCCAGCAGTTTGTCTGGCGGGACTCACGAGCAGTACTTC. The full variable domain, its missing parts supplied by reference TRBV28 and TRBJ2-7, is DVKVTQSSRYLVKRTGEKVFLECVQDMDHENMFWYRQDPGLGLRLIYFSYDVKMKEKGDIPEGYSVSREKKERFSLILESASTNQTSMYLCASSLSGGTHEQYFGPGTRLTVT.

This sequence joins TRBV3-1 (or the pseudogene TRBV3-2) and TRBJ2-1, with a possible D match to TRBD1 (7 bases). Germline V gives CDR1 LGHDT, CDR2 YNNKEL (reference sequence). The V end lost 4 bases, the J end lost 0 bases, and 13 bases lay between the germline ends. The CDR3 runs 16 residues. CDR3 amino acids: CASSPAGQSSYNEQFF. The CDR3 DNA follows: TGTGCCAGCAGCCCGGCGGGACAGAGCTCCTACAATGAGCAGTTCTTC.

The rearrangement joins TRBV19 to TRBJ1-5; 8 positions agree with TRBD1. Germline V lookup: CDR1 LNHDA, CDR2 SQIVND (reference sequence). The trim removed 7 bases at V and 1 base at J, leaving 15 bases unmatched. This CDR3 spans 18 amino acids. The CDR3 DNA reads TGTGCCAGTACCGATTTACGGGGGACAGGAGGGAGCAATCAGCCCCAGCATTTT. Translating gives CASTDLRGTGGSNQPQHF.

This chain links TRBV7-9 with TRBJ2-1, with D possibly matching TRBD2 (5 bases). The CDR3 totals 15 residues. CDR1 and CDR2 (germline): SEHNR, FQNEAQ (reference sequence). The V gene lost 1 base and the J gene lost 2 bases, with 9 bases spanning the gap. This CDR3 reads CASSLGSATYNEQFF. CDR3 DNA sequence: TGTGCCAGCAGCTTAGGTAGCGCGACCTACAATGAGCAGTTCTTC. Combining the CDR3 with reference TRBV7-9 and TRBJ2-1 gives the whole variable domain DTGVSQNPRHKITKRGQNVTFRCDPISEHNRLYWYRQTLGQGPEFLTYFQNEAQLEKSRLLSDRFSAERPKGSFSTLEIQRTEQGDSAMYLCASSLGSATYNEQFFGPGTRLTVL.

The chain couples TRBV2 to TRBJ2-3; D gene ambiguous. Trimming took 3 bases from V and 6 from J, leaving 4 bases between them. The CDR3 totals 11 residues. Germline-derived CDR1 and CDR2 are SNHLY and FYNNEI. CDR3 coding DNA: TGTGCCAGCAGTGAGTCGGATACGCAGTATTTT. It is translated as CASSESDTQYF.